This T cell receptor beta chain was obtained from a study of CD8 T cells in Susac syndrome. Germline V gene lookup returns CDR1 SGHRS and CDR2 YFSETQ. The CDR3 consists of 15 residues. V was cut by 0 bases and J by 0 bases, with 10 bases left in between. CD8+ and CD4+ T cells circulating in blood were sequenced for TCR beta. With random hexamers, reverse transcription was performed on roughly 0.5 to 1 ug of RNA. From the immunoSEQ multiplex PCR reads, TCRdb called clonotypes with MiXCR, one entry per CDR3 protein. The sample has nearly 70,000 distinct CDR3 sequences; approximately 95% are singletons. The sequence was collected from a human donor in good health. The rearrangement joins TRBV5-1 to TRBJ2-7; D might be TRBD2 (7 bases). The specimen was CD8+ T cells from PBMCs. CDR3 in DNA: TGCGCCAGCAGCTTGGAACGGGGGGCCTCCTACGAGCAGTACTTC. It encodes CASSLERGASYEQYF.